These 27 T cell receptor beta chains came from one sample sequenced in a study of blood T cell repertoires in COVID-19. Measured with immunoSEQ multiplex PCR; TCRdb has only the in-frame clones, and not every one. Here the sample spans 45,000 to 70,000 clones, 65% to 90% being singletons. The sequenced material came from peripheral blood. These receptors were obtained from a woman of 80 years or more with active or convalescent COVID-19.

This chain links TRBV7-3 with TRBJ2-1, with a weak D call TRBD2 (5 bases). V lost 1 base and J lost 2, with 12 bases in between. The length of the CDR3 is 16 residues. Germline CDR1 reads SGHTA; CDR2 reads FQGTGA. CDR3 amino acids: CASSLISGSAYNEQFF. Written as DNA, the CDR3 is TGTGCCAGCAGCTTAATAAGCGGTTCGGCCTACAATGAGCAGTTCTTC.

This chain links TRBV6-4 with TRBJ2-3; 7 bases align to TRBD1. Germline loops: CDR1 MRHNA, CDR2 SNTAGT. J was trimmed by 1 base and V by 0 bases; bases with no gene match: 4. The CDR3 has 16 residues. CDR3 coding DNA: TGTGCCAGCAGTGACTCGAGGACAGGCCGCACAGATACGCAGTATTTT. It codes for CASSDSRTGRTDTQYF.

This chain joins TRBV9 and TRBJ2-5; the match to TRBD2 covers 7 bases. The CDR3 spans 16 residues. V lost 7 bases, J lost 2 bases, and 14 bases stayed unmatched. Germline assignment: CDR1 SGDLS and CDR2 YYNGEE. Written as DNA, the CDR3 is TGTGCCAGCTCCGGACGGGCGGGGGAGTCTCAAGAGACCCAGTACTTC. This sequence encodes CASSGRAGESQETQYF. The variable domain in full, completed from reference TRBV9 and TRBJ2-5, reads DSGVTQTPKHLITATGQRVTLRCSPRSGDLSVYWYQQSLDQGLQFLIQYYNGEERAKGNILERFSAQQFPDLHSELNLSSLELGDSALYFCASSGRAGESQETQYFGPGTRLLVL.

With respect to this clone: The junction does not match germline at one end; this may be a read error. This rearrangement joins TRBV7-2 to TRBJ2-1; weak D call: TRBD2 (6 bases). Germline V lookup: CDR1 SGHTA, CDR2 FQGNSA. CDR3 length: 14 residues. CDR3: CASSLARAKNEQFF. CDR3 nucleotide sequence: TGTGCCAGCAGCCTAGCGAGGGCGAAGAATGAGCAGTTCTTC.

The sample holds a few counts of this clone. The J gene is TRBJ2-3, the V gene TRBV7-9; TRBD2 matches at 13 bases. Germline V CDR1 and CDR2: SEHNR, FQNEAQ (reference sequence). CDR3 size: 18 residues. V trimming: 1 base; J trimming: 3 bases; junction bases outside the gene matches: 7. This CDR3 is CASSLVLLTSGGTDTQYF. The CDR3 nucleotides are TGTGCCAGCAGCTTAGTCTTGCTGACTAGCGGGGGGACAGATACGCAGTATTTT.

V is TRBV4-1 and J is TRBJ2-3; no firm D call. The CDR3 sequence is 15 residues long. The germline V gene has CDR1 MGHRA and CDR2 YSYEKL. Trimming removed 1 base from V and 2 bases from J, with 10 bases in between. The CDR3 DNA reads TGCGCCAGCAGCCAAGGCGGCGTACACACAGATACGCAGTATTTT. It codes for CASSQGGVHTDTQYF.

This clone has a single count. The chain couples TRBV19 to TRBJ1-5; D is unresolved. The CDR3 is 12 amino acids. Germline CDR1 reads LNHDA; CDR2 reads SQIVND (reference sequence). V lost 10 bases and J 6 bases, leaving 13 bases between the germline ends. CDR3 protein: CATLGSAQPQHF. CDR3 nucleotides: TGTGCCACCCTAGGTAGTGCTCAGCCCCAGCATTTT. Based on the CDR3 plus reference TRBV19 and TRBJ1-5, the full variable domain is DGGITQSPKYLFRKEGQNVTLSCEQNLNHDAMYWYRQDPGQGLRLIYYSQIVNDFQKGDIAEGYSVSREKKESFPLTVTSAQKNPTAFYLCATLGSAQPQHFGDGTRLSIL.

This clone was seen more than once but under ten times. The chain combines TRBV5-6 with TRBJ1-1, with TRBD1 matching over 7 bases. Looked up from germline, CDR1 is SGHDT and CDR2 is YYEEEE. The trim removed 4 bases at V and 7 bases at J, leaving 7 bases unmatched. CDR3 length: 13 residues. CDR3 sequence reads: CASSPRTGVEAFF. The DNA for the CDR3 is TGTGCCAGCAGCCCTCGGACAGGCGTTGAAGCTTTCTTT.

This chain uses TRBV2 with TRBJ2-7; TRBD1 matches 7 bases. CDR1 is SNHLY and CDR2 is FYNNEI in the germline V gene. The CDR3 runs 14 residues. V lost 4 bases to trimming and J lost 3 bases; unmatched junction nucleotides: 6. The CDR3 DNA sequence: TGTGCCAGCAGTGTAACAGGGGACGTCTACGAGCAGTACTTC. Its translation is CASSVTGDVYEQYF.

Comments on this clone: Within the sample, other DNA sequences also encode this same CDR3. The V gene is TRBV7-3, the J gene TRBJ2-1; 14 positions agree with TRBD2. The CDR3 totals 16 residues. V shed 2 bases and J 3 bases; nucleotides not matched to a gene: 0. Germline CDR1 reads SGHTA; CDR2 reads FQGTGA. CDR3 DNA: TGTGCCAGCAGCTTAGGGACTAGCGGGGGCTACAATGAGCAGTTCTTC. This sequence encodes CASSLGTSGGYNEQFF.

This rearrangement joins TRBV24-1 to TRBJ1-1; D is unresolved. CDR1 and CDR2 from the germline V gene are KGHDR and SFDVKD. CDR3 length equals 13 residues. The germline V and J ends were trimmed by 7 bases and 3 bases, with 11 bases remaining between them. The CDR3 DNA is TGTGCCACCAGGGCCACCGGGGACACTGAAGCTTTCTTT. As protein: CATRATGDTEAFF.

The chain couples TRBV3-1 (or the pseudogene TRBV3-2) to TRBJ1-1; D call uncertain. This CDR3 has 16 amino acids. Looked up from germline, CDR1 is LGHDT and CDR2 is YNNKEL (reference sequence). V lost 0 bases and J 5 bases, leaving 16 bases between the germline ends. The CDR3 DNA is TGTGCCAGCAGCCAAGATATGGGCGGGGAAAGGACTGAAGCTTTCTTT. Its translation: CASSQDMGGERTEAFF.

V is TRBV7-2 and J is TRBJ2-1, with D uncertain. V was cut by 6 bases and J by 9 bases, with 12 bases left in between. Germline assignment: CDR1 SGHTA and CDR2 FQGNSA. CDR3 size: 12 residues. The CDR3 coding sequence is TGTGCCAGCAGAAGTACCCCTAGTGAGCAGTTCTTC. Amino acid sequence: CASRSTPSEQFF. Full variable domain (missing parts from reference TRBV7-2 and TRBJ2-1): GAGVSQSPSNKVTEKGKDVELRCDPISGHTALYWYRQSLGQGLEFLIYFQGNSAPDKSGLPSDRFSAERTGGSVSTLTIQRTQQEDSAVYLCASRSTPSEQFFGPGTRLTVL.

The genes are TRBV20-1 and TRBJ2-1; D might be TRBD2 (5 bases). V was cut by 3 bases and J by 7 bases, with 19 bases left in between. The CDR3 consists of 15 residues. Germline V CDR1 and CDR2: DFQATT, SNEGSKA (reference sequence). The chain's CDR3 is CSASLPPTGRNEQFF. Written as DNA, the CDR3 is TGCAGTGCTAGTCTTCCCCCGACGGGGAGAAATGAGCAGTTCTTC.

The chain recombines TRBV3-1 (or the pseudogene TRBV3-2) with TRBJ2-2; D possibly corresponds to TRBD1 (5 bases). Trimming took off 5 bases at V and 2 bases at J, with 12 bases between the two ends. The germline V gene encodes CDR1 LGHDT and CDR2 YNNKEL (reference sequence). There are 15 residues in the CDR3. The DNA for the CDR3 is TGTGCCAGCAGCAAATACAGGATAAACACCGGGGAGCTGTTTTTT. Residues: CASSKYRINTGELFF.

This clone was picked up a small number of times. The chain recombines TRBV6-2 or TRBV6-3 with TRBJ2-4; a possible D gene is TRBD2 (8 bases). With 5 bases removed from V and 4 bases from J, the gap between germline ends came to 24 bases. Germline V gene data show CDR1 as MNHEY and CDR2 as SVGEGT. The CDR3 totals 18 residues. The CDR3 DNA follows: TGTGCCAGCAGTGCCAAGGGGGCTAGCGGGCCACGAAAAAACATTCAGTACTTC. It yields the protein CASSAKGASGPRKNIQYF.

The rearrangement joins TRBV7-3 to TRBJ2-6; possibly TRBD2 for D (5 bases). The CDR3 is made up of 12 amino acids. The V and J ends lost 4 bases and 13 bases respectively, with 11 bases between them. CDR1 is SGHTA and CDR2 is FQGTGA in the germline V gene. CDR3 sequence reads: CASSSPGGVLTF. The DNA of the CDR3 is TGTGCCAGCAGCTCACCCGGAGGAGTCCTGACTTTC.

This chain joins TRBV7-2 and TRBJ2-1; D remains ambiguous. Germline V gene lookup returns CDR1 SGHTA and CDR2 FQGNSA. The CDR3 totals 15 residues. Trimming cost V 8 bases and J 2 bases, with 16 bases left between them. The CDR3 nucleotides read TGTGCCAGCTCTAAATCACGTTCGACCTACAATGAGCAGTTCTTC. Protein sequence: CASSKSRSTYNEQFF.

This clone occurred a few times. The rearrangement uses TRBV4-3 and TRBJ1-1, with D unclear. CDR1 and CDR2 from the germline V gene are LGHNA and YSLEER. Trimming left V 0 bases short and J 0 bases short, with 11 bases between. CDR3 length: 16 amino acids. The CDR3 region is CASSQDLAVMNTEAFF. CDR3 nucleotide sequence: TGCGCCAGCAGCCAAGATCTCGCGGTTATGAACACTGAAGCTTTCTTT.

The chain combines TRBV6-5 with TRBJ1-1, with TRBD1 matching over 9 bases. This CDR3 is 14 amino acids long. The V segment lost 9 bases and the J segment 4 bases; nucleotides outside the gene matches: 9. CDR1 and CDR2 (germline): MNHEY, SVGAGI. CDR3 amino acids: CASSPGTGPTEAFF. CDR3 DNA: TGTGCCAGTTCGCCCGGGACAGGGCCCACTGAAGCTTTCTTT.

J is TRBJ1-3 and V is TRBV3-1 (or the pseudogene TRBV3-2); D is uncertain. The ends were cut back, 5 bases at V and 0 bases at J, with 11 bases in the middle. The CDR3 is made up of 15 amino acids. Germline loops: CDR1 LGHDT, CDR2 YNNKEL (reference sequence). The CDR3 loop reads CASSTTVNSGNTIYF. The DNA of the CDR3 is TGTGCCAGCAGCACAACAGTAAACTCTGGAAACACCATATATTTT.

This chain links TRBV5-6 with TRBJ1-1, with 9 bases matching TRBD1. The V segment lost 1 base and the J segment 3 bases; nucleotides outside the gene matches: 7. CDR3 length equals 16 residues. Germline V gene sequence: CDR1 SGHDT, CDR2 YYEEEE. CDR3: CASSLSGTGWDTEAFF. The CDR3 DNA is TGTGCCAGCAGCTTGTCGGGGACAGGGTGGGACACTGAAGCTTTCTTT.

This chain joins TRBV13 and TRBJ2-5; TRBD2 aligns across 8 bases. The CDR3 is 16 residues long. From germline, CDR1 is PRHDT and CDR2 FYEKMQ (reference sequence). V was clipped by 4 bases and J by 3 bases; unmatched bases: 10. CDR3 nucleotide sequence: TGTGCCAGCAGCTCCACTTCAGGGACTAGTAAAGAGACCCAGTACTTC. Amino acid sequence: CASSSTSGTSKETQYF.

The chain couples TRBV5-4 to TRBJ1-2; D not resolved. This CDR3 spans 13 amino acids. The germline CDR1 and CDR2 sequences are SGHNT and YYREEE (reference sequence). V lost 2 bases and J lost 6, with 11 bases in between. CDR3 nucleotides: TGTGCCAGCAGCTTTAGGGTTAGCGATGGCTACACCTTC. Translating it yields CASSFRVSDGYTF.

This clone came up once. V usage is TRBV10-3 and J usage is TRBJ1-4; D remains unclear. Between the trimmed V and J ends, which lost 0 bases and 4 bases, there was a span of 9 bases. The CDR3 has 15 amino acids. The germline gives CDR1 ENHRY, CDR2 SYGVKD. DNA for the CDR3: TGTGCCATCAGTGAGTCTGTGGCAGTTAATGAAAAACTGTTTTTT. Residues: CAISESVAVNEKLFF.

The genes are TRBV7-2 and TRBJ1-3, with D unresolved. V gave up 1 base and J gave up 13 bases, with 14 bases separating them. The CDR3 has 13 amino acids. Per germline, CDR1 SGHTA and CDR2 FQGNSA. This CDR3 reads CASSLGVPAEIYF. Here the CDR3 DNA reads TGTGCCAGCAGCTTAGGGGTTCCAGCGGAGATATATTTT.

The chain uses TRBV10-1 and TRBJ1-5; no firm D call. Germline V lookup: CDR1 WNHNN, CDR2 SYGVQD (reference sequence). V dropped 1 base and J dropped 3 bases, with 10 bases sitting between them. This CDR3 spans 15 amino acids. The CDR3, as DNA: TGCGCCAGCAGTGAGTGGAACAGCCTCAATCAGCCCCAGCATTTT. Amino acid sequence: CASSEWNSLNQPQHF.